These T cell receptor beta chains were read from a single sample in a study of CD8+ T cells in alopecia areata. Here immunoSEQ multiplex PCR was the method, and the copy in TCRdb shows in-frame clones only, minus some. The data show 180,000 or so clones, with over 45% seen just once and under 7% held by the top ten. The specimen comprised CD4+ T cells sorted from blood, sampled at week 24, from a patient treated with tofacitinib. These TCRs come from a human donor with alopecia areata. CDR3s include the opening cysteine and the closing phenylalanine or tryptophan. The order of the fields is J gene, V gene, CDR3 protein.

TRBJ1-2 TRBV30 CAWSPLSTGMGHYGYTF
TRBJ1-1 TRBV5-1 CASSLVQGNTEAFF
TRBJ2-3 TRBV10-3 CAIRRTDTQYF
TRBJ2-1 TRBV11-3 CASSSEPGEQFF
TRBJ2-7 TRBV7-2 CASSLIGQGGYEQYF
TRBJ2-3 TRBV14 CASSRARSGGSLDTQYF
TRBJ2-3 TRBV13 CASSRSGATDTQYF
TRBJ2-1 TRBV4-3 CASSHGERYNEQFF
TRBJ1-5 TRBV30 CAWSVREYASPFINQPQHF
TRBJ1-5 TRBV27 CASSLSGGASNQPQHF
TRBJ2-3 TRBV27 CASSPLAGGTTDTQYF
TRBJ2-7 TRBV30 CAWGRDRFYEQYF
TRBJ2-1 TRBV25-1 CASGLAGGSGEQFF
TRBJ1-5 TRBV25-1 CASSIAGMQPQHF
TRBJ1-1 TRBV5-4 CASSLVIGEAFF
TRBJ2-1 TRBV9 CASSVERGSEQFF
TRBJ1-1 TRBV29-1 CSGGQGPEAFF
TRBJ1-1 TRBV29-1 CSVRKGGGSTEAFF
TRBJ1-6 TRBV7-2 CASSSQGGTSYNSPLHF
TRBJ2-7 TRBV28 CARNNCCEQYF
TRBJ1-2 TRBV11-2 CASSSEWDGYTF
TRBJ2-1 TRBV29-1 CSIGQGGNEQFF
TRBJ1-1 TRBV6-5 CASSAPENTEAFF
TRBJ2-6 TRBV2 CASSDVGAGANVLTF
TRBJ1-2 TRBV7-2 CASSRRIFGDYGYTF
TRBJ1-2 TRBV6-5 CATAWDYGYTF
TRBJ2-2 TRBV4-3 CASSRSRNGRNTGELFF
TRBJ2-7 TRBV30 CAWSVGPWFPEQYF
TRBJ1-6 TRBV7-9 CASTTGNNSPLHF
TRBJ1-1 TRBV5-1 CASSPDRVTAFF
TRBJ1-2 TRBV7-3 CASSLAPRGLSNYGYTF
TRBJ2-2 TRBV29-1 CSVEPGGRTGELFF
TRBJ2-5 TRBV11-2 CASSPLGAGSVETQYF
TRBJ1-1 TRBV5-6 CASSLGPEAFF
TRBJ2-7 TRBV6-5 CASSYSSRNSYEQYF
TRBJ2-5 TRBV29-1 CSAGPTGEETQYF
TRBJ1-1 TRBV29-1 CSVEQPLLGSNTEAFF
TRBJ2-7 TRBV7-2 CASSPRTAVYEQYF
TRBJ2-5 TRBV12-5 CASSDRDGSQYF
TRBJ1-5 TRBV5-5 CASSLFLDQPQHF
TRBJ2-7 TRBV2 CASSESGAHEQYF
TRBJ2-4 TRBV30 CAWSYTGGEAKNIQYF
TRBJ1-2 TRBV29-1 CSVGQNYGYTF
TRBJ1-1 TRBV5-1 CASSRGEGRGAEAFF
TRBJ1-3 TRBV15 CATSRSPRAASGNTIYF
TRBJ2-1 TRBV7-3 CASSLRVVSDEQFF
TRBJ2-7 TRBV25-1 CASSRGIGGYEQYF
TRBJ1-2 TRBV7-2 CASSPADRADYGYTF
TRBJ1-2 TRBV5-1 CASSWGAGDYGYTF
TRBJ2-3 TRBV2 CASSEGGPDTQYF
TRBJ1-2 TRBV30 CAWNTPAGGYTF
NA TRBV29-1 CSVVQGTLYEQYF